Listed here are 18 T cell receptor beta chains from one sample, sequenced in a study of glioma-infiltrating T cells. Using RNA template, CDR3s of TCR alpha and beta were amplified with iRepertoire arm-PCR. TCRdb reanalysed the multiplex PCR reads using MiXCR and keeps one entry per CDR3 protein. Seen here are around 100,000 distinct CDR3 sequences, about 30% observed once, and the top ten hold roughly 46%. The specimen sequenced was glioma tissue, nonneoplastic brain tissue, or PBMCs (not recorded which). These receptors were taken from a human donor with low-grade glioma or glioblastoma, undergoing nonglioma brain surgery, or in good health (not recorded which).

This clonotype occurred many times. V usage is TRBV14 and J usage is TRBJ1-6; no reliable D call. Germline CDR1 reads SGHDN; CDR2 reads FVKESK. Trimming cost V 4 bases and J 7 bases, with 8 bases left between them. The CDR3 has 13 residues. CDR3 in amino acids: CASSPFGNSPLHF. The CDR3 DNA reads TGTGCCAGCAGCCCCTTCGGAAATTCACCCCTCCACTTT.

This clonotype was observed at least ten times. The chain combines TRBV7-6 with TRBJ1-5; D is perhaps TRBD1 (6 bases). CDR3 length equals 15 residues. Between the trimmed V and J ends, which lost 5 bases and 6 bases, there was a span of 17 bases. Germline V lookup: CDR1 SGHVS, CDR2 FNYEAQ. The CDR3 spells CASSLSGALGQPQHF. The CDR3 region has the DNA TGTGCCAGCAGCCTATCAGGGGCGTTGGGTCAGCCCCAGCATTTT.

Turning to this clonotype: This may stem from a read error, because a much larger clone lies one nucleotide away. The chain couples TRBV10-3 to TRBJ2-1, with TRBD1 matching 7 bases. Germline assignment: CDR1 ENHRY and CDR2 SYGVKD. Germline trimming cut 7 bases from V and 8 bases from J; bases unmatched to any gene: 8. CDR3 length: 13 amino acids. CDR3 nucleotide sequence: TGTGCCATCATGGGAAAGGGGGCAGATGAGCAGTTCTTC. This codes for CAIMGKGADEQFF.

This chain uses TRBV7-2 with TRBJ1-2, with a weak D call TRBD1 (5 bases). Germline CDR1 is SGHTA and CDR2 is FQGNSA. There are 13 residues in the CDR3. The V gene lost 5 bases and the J gene lost 1 base, with 8 bases spanning the gap. This CDR3 is CASSPRVNYGYTF. The CDR3 nucleotides read TGTGCCAGCAGCCCCAGGGTTAACTATGGCTACACCTTC.

This clonotype was found many times. This rearrangement joins TRBV20-1 to TRBJ2-3, with 8 bases aligning to TRBD2. The V and J ends lost 5 bases and 2 bases, in that order; junction bases with no gene match: 15. The germline CDR1 and CDR2 sequences are DFQATT and SNEGSKA (reference sequence). The CDR3 has 17 amino acids. The CDR3, as DNA: TGCAGTGCTGGGGCCGCTCAGGGACTAGGGTTCACAGATACGCAGTATTTT. Translated, it gives CSAGAAQGLGFTDTQYF.

In this sample, this clonotype turned up many times. The genes are TRBV29-1 and TRBJ2-3; D uncertain. The length of the CDR3 is 10 residues. CDR1 and CDR2 from the germline V gene are SQVTM and ANQGSEA. V gave up 4 bases and J gave up 7 bases, with 6 bases separating them. The chain's CDR3 is CSVGGNTQYF. For the CDR3, the DNA is TGCAGCGTTGGAGGAAATACGCAGTATTTT.

This clonotype was counted many times. The DNA of the CDR3 is TGTGCCAGCAGCCATGGCGGCAATCAGCCCCAGCATTTT. Translating it yields CASSHGGNQPQHF. This chain uses TRBV3-1 with TRBJ1-5; D not certain. The CDR3 is made up of 13 amino acids. Germline CDR1 and CDR2: LGHDT and YNNKEL (reference sequence). V lost 3 bases and J lost 2, with 5 bases in between. Supplemented by reference TRBV3-1 and TRBJ1-5, the full variable domain reads DTAVSQTPKYLVTQMGNDKSIKCEQNLGHDTMYWYKQDSKKFLKIMFSYNNKELIINETVPNRFSPKSPDKAHLNLHINSLELGDSAVYFCASSHGGNQPQHFGDGTRLSIL.

This clonotype appeared a single time. An end of the junction does not agree with germline; a read error may underlie this. The chain couples TRBV7-2 to TRBJ2-1; no firm D call. CDR1 SGHTA and CDR2 FQGNSA come from the germline V gene. The CDR3 is 13 residues long. The CDR3 is CASSLVGENEQLF. The CDR3 DNA sequence: TGTGCCAGCAGCTTAGTCGGAGAGAATGAGCAGCTTTTC.

The chain links TRBV7-3 to TRBJ2-3; D remains ambiguous. This CDR3 spans 15 amino acids. The germline V and J ends were trimmed by 0 bases and 4 bases, with 11 bases remaining between them. Germline assignment: CDR1 SGHTA and CDR2 FQGTGA. The CDR3 region has the DNA TGTGCCAGCAGCTTAACCCCCACCGTCGCAGATACGCAGTATTTT. This translates into CASSLTPTVADTQYF.

The genes are TRBV7-2 and TRBJ1-2; D not resolved. The V end was cut by 1 base, the J end by 4 bases, with 10 bases between. Germline V gene data show CDR1 as SGHTA and CDR2 as FQGNSA. This CDR3 region has 14 residues. CDR3 coding DNA: TGTGCCAGCAGCTTAGTCGAGGGTACCTATGGCTACACCTTC. Its protein is CASSLVEGTYGYTF.

The CDR3 region is CASSYSGTTSTDTQYF. CDR3 DNA: TGTGCCAGCAGTTACTCAGGTACCACTAGCACAGATACGCAGTATTTT. The rearrangement joins TRBV6-6 to TRBJ2-3; unclear D gene. V was clipped by 0 bases and J by 0 bases, with 10 bases between them. The CDR3 runs to 16 residues. Germline assignment: CDR1 MNHNY and CDR2 SVGAGI (reference sequence).

Note on this clonotype: This clone may be a read error of a much larger clone one base away. CDR3 protein: CASSQDSRGEGTEALF. The CDR3 DNA sequence: TGCGCCAGCAGCCAAGACAGTAGAGGGGAGGGCACTGAAGCTCTCTTT. The rearrangement joins TRBV4-3 to TRBJ1-1, with D tentatively TRBD1 (5 bases). The germline CDR1 and CDR2 sequences are LGHNA and YSLEER. There are 16 residues in the CDR3.

This clonotype has a count of ten or more. V gene TRBV20-1 combines with J gene TRBJ2-5, with 8 bases identical to TRBD2. Germline V gene data show CDR1 as DFQATT and CDR2 as SNEGSKA (reference sequence). The CDR3 has 13 residues. Trimming took 6 bases from V and 5 from J; bases not matched to a gene: 8. This chain's CDR3 is CSAFGGAGETQYF. In nucleotides, the CDR3 is TGCAGTGCCTTCGGGGGGGCCGGGGAGACCCAGTACTTC.

This clonotype was observed a few times. The chain uses TRBV6-5 and TRBJ1-2; 8 nucleotides line up with TRBD1. V was clipped by 0 bases and J by 8 bases; unmatched bases: 14. Germline CDR1 and CDR2: MNHEY and SVGAGI. This CDR3 region has 17 residues. The CDR3 is CASSYSTGAKLGGGYTF. CDR3 nucleotide sequence: TGTGCCAGCAGTTACTCGACAGGGGCGAAATTGGGTGGAGGCTACACCTTC.

The CDR3 here is CASRRRVNTEAFF. CDR3 bases: TGTGCCAGCAGACGACGGGTGAACACTGAAGCTTTCTTT. The V gene is TRBV2, the J gene TRBJ1-1; D gene uncertain. Germline V lookup: CDR1 SNHLY, CDR2 FYNNEI. Trimming shortened V by 6 bases and J by 0 bases, and 8 bases separated the two germline ends. The CDR3 sequence is 13 residues long.

V is TRBV25-1 and J is TRBJ2-5; TRBD1 matches 9 bases. Trimming cost V 1 base and J 4 bases; bases outside gene matches: 10. The germline CDR1 and CDR2 sequences are MGHDK and SYGVNS. The CDR3 loop spans 17 amino acids. The CDR3 protein is CASSESATGGGGETQYF. CDR3 coding DNA: TGTGCCAGCAGTGAATCCGCGACAGGGGGTGGAGGAGAGACCCAGTACTTC.

This clonotype was observed a handful of times. Here the CDR3 reads CASSLMGGANTEAFF. In nucleotides, the CDR3 is TGTGCCAGCAGCCTCATGGGGGGGGCCAACACTGAAGCTTTCTTT. V is TRBV2 and J is TRBJ1-1; a possible D gene is TRBD1 (6 bases). Trimming shortened V by 6 bases and J by 2 bases, and 16 bases separated the two germline ends. CDR1 and CDR2 from the germline V gene are SNHLY and FYNNEI. The CDR3 runs to 15 residues.

The genes are TRBV9 and TRBJ2-7, with D maybe TRBD1 (6 bases). Germline values: CDR1 SGDLS, CDR2 YYNGEE. Trimming removed 4 bases from V and 3 bases from J, with 14 bases in between. CDR3 length: 14 amino acids. The CDR3 loop is CASSLSGQNYEQYF. CDR3 nucleotides: TGTGCCAGCAGCCTAAGCGGACAGAACTACGAGCAGTACTTC.